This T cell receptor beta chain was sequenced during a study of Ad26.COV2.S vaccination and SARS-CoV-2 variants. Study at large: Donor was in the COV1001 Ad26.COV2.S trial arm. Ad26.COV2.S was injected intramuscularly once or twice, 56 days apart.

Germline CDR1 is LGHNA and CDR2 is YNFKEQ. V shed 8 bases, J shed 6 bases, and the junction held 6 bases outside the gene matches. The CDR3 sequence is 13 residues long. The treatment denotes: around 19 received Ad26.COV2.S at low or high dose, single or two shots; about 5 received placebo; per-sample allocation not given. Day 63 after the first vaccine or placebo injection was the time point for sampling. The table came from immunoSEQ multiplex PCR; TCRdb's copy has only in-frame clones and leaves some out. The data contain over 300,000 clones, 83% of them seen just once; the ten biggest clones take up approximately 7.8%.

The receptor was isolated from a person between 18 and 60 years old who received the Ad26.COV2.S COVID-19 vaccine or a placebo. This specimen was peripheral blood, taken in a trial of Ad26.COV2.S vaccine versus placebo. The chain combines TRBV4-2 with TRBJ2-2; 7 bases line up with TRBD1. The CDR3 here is CASATGEAGELFF. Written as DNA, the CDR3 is TGTGCCAGCGCCACAGGGGAAGCCGGGGAGCTGTTTTTT.